This TCR beta chain is drawn from a study of cytomegalovirus exposure and HLA in healthy donors. Study-level information: In an earlier analysis, approximately 120 million unique TCR beta sequences were found from about 180 million T cells.

Primers for the PCR totalled 60 Vbeta and 13 Jbeta. Sequenced by immunoSEQ multiplex PCR; TCRdb stores in-frame clones only, minus some. Of around 200,000 clones listed, roughly four fifths were seen once; the top ten hold roughly 2%. From germline, CDR1 is KGHSH and CDR2 LQKENI. V was clipped by 5 bases and J by 5 bases, with 21 bases between them. This CDR3 is built from 16 residues. The sample comprised PBMCs. The origin of this receptor is a man between 25 and 39 years old in good health and CMV-seronegative. The rearrangement uses TRBV18 and TRBJ1-1; TRBD1 might be the D (5 bases). For the CDR3, the DNA is TGTGCCAGCTCAGTCAACCCGGGACGGGGGATGACTGAAGCTTTCTTT. Residues: CASSVNPGRGMTEAFF.